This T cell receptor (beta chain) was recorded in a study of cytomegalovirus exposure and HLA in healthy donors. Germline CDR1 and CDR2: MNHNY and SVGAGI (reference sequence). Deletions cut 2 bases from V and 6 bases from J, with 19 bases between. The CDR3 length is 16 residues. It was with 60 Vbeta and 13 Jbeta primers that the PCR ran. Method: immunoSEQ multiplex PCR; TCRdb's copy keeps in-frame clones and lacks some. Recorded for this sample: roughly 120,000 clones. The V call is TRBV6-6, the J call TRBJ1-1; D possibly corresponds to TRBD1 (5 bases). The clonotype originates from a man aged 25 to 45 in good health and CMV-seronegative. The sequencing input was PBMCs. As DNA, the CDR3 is TGTGCCAGCAGTTACGGGACGGGGGGATCCTTGGCTGAAGCTTTCTTT. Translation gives CASSYGTGGSLAEAFF.